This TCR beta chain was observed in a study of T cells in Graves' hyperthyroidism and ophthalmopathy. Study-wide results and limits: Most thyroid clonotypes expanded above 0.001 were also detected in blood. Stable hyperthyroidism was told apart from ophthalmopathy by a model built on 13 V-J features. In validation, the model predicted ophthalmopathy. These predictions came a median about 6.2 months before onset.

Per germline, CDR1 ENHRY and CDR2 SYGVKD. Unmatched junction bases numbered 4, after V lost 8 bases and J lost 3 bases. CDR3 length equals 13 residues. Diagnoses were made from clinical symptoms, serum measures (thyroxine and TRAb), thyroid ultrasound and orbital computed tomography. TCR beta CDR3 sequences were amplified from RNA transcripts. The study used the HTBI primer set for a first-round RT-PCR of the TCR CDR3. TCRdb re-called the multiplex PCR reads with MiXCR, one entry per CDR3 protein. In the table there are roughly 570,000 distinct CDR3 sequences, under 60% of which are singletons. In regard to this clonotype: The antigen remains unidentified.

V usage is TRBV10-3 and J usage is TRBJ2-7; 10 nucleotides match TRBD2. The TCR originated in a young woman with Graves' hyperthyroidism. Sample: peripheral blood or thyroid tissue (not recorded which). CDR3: CAISGTSVYEQYF. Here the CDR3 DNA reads TGTGCCATCTCGGGGACTAGCGTCTACGAGCAGTACTTC.